This note documents a single T cell receptor beta chain sequence. This sample is part of a study of OX40 agonist ivuxolimab in advanced cancers. Across the whole study: Enrolled patients in dose escalation had cancers that were hepatocellular carcinoma, melanoma, renal cell or head and neck cancer. Antecedent anti-PD-1, anti-PD-L1 or anti-CTLA-4 therapy was permissible, with 40% having received some.

Clones were sequenced by immunoSEQ multiplex PCR, and TCRdb holds only the in-frame ones, with some missing. The data hold about 25,000 clones, with 80% to 85% observed a single time. CDR3 size: 14 residues. V lost 0 bases, J lost 1 base, and 8 bases lay in between. CDR1 and CDR2 from the germline V gene are SGDLS and YYNGEE. Systemic immunosuppression or autoimmune disease history was grounds to exclude patients. The chain couples TRBV9 to TRBJ2-7; no firm D call. This clonotype was sampled from an adult with an advanced solid tumor such as melanoma, head and neck, liver or kidney cancer. Sample: CD4+ or CD8+ T cells sorted from blood, taken in a trial of the OX40 agonist ivuxolimab. The CDR3 sequence is CASSVGAQSYEQYF. The CDR3 DNA sequence: TGTGCCAGCAGCGTAGGAGCTCAGTCCTACGAGCAGTACTTC.